The entry below describes one T cell receptor (beta chain). These data belong to a study of blood T cell repertoires in COVID-19. Study as a whole: Samples representing acute and convalescent COVID-19 were sourced from the United States, Italy and Spain. Nucleic acid was either cDNA or gDNA, and it came from T cells, B-cell-depleted T cells, or PBMCs.

Generated by immunoSEQ multiplex PCR, the TCRdb table keeps only in-frame clones and is missing some. Of under 85,000 clones detected, approximately 80% appear once; the ten largest clones hold 6.5% to 7.5%. Seattle patients were enrolled during active infection and followed longitudinally. V lost 2 bases and J 6 bases, leaving 8 bases between the germline ends. The CDR3 extends over 12 amino acids. Germline values: CDR1 LNHDA, CDR2 SQIVND (reference sequence). This receptor was obtained from a man aged 30 to 39 with COVID-19, enrolled during active disease. This sequence joins TRBV19 and TRBJ2-7; D is unclear. Sequences were obtained from peripheral blood. CDR3 nucleotide sequence: TGTGCCAGTAGTATATCGCTAGGCGAGCAGTACTTC. Protein: CASSISLGEQYF.